This paragraph covers one T cell receptor (beta chain) sequence. No cognate antigen has been identified for it. Base qualities are not at hand, and no much larger clone is one base apart. V sheds 1 base and J sheds 0 bases, leaving 15 bases between their ends. CDR1 and CDR2, per the germline V gene, are MGHRA and YSYEKL. The cysteine opens and the phenylalanine closes a CDR3 of 17 amino acids. Of the read, only the CDR3 DNA is kept; its 51 bases are in frame from base 1. The meaning of the sample's time point label: week 11, during vaccination. Each vaccine dose was 300 ug of a 20-mer mutant IDH1 peptide in Montanide, given subcutaneously with topical imiquimod. Newly diagnosed WHO grade 3 or 4 IDH1-mutant astrocytomas showing loss of nuclear ATRX were present in the donors. The samples were drawn from NOA16, a multicentre, single-arm, open-label phase I trial in Germany that tested a mutant IDH1 peptide vaccine in humans for the first time. Genomic DNA for TCRB sequencing was extracted from EDTA blood using the DNeasy Blood and Tissue Kit.

This entry comes from a study of a mutant IDH1 vaccine in newly diagnosed glioma (dated by TCRdb to 2020 to 2022). As for the study more broadly: Eight vaccinations were administered to patients in weeks 1, 3, 5, 7, 11, 15, 19 and 23, corresponding to visits V03 through V10. Of the roughly 33 treated patients, approximately 62% were male and 37.5% were female, and the mean age was approximately 41 years. Prior to enrollment, standard therapy consisting of radiotherapy alone, temozolomide alone, or radiochemotherapy with temozolomide had been administered to patients, with the combination being received by most patients. Vaccination began 4-6 weeks after radiotherapy alone, or alongside temozolomide cycles in the chemotherapy-containing groups. Longitudinal TCRB deep sequencing was performed for about 25 treated patients wherever samples were available for exploratory analyses. Six visits were used for peripheral blood collection: V03 (baseline), V05, V07, V10, V12 and V13.

The research as a whole found: The authors noted that analyses of patient blood samples could not be reproduced because of sample limitations. No apparent relationship was observed between pseudoprogression and alterations in the top peripheral T cell clonotypes detected by TCRB sequencing. Immune responses induced by the vaccine were seen in roughly 95% of patients across multiple MHC alleles. Selection of PBMC samples for TCRB deep sequencing was based on availability.

The receptor library was made with the immunoSEQ multiplex PCR assay. The hsTCRB Kit was used according to the manufacturer's protocol to amplify rearranged TCR beta chain sequences. An Illumina MiSeq was used to sequence the TCRB libraries. For the original study's pipeline: Demultiplexing, trimming and gene mapping were performed with the kit vendor's proprietary platform. Held by TCRdb, this immuneACCESS table contains in-frame sequences only and omits some clones. Under half of the omission traces to an unresolved V gene where checked; the cause of the rest is unknown. That table is the source of V, J and clone size, and D and trimming were worked out from the DNA. For this sample there are around 57,000 clones; 70% to 90% appear just once. The ten top clones hold 1.9% of the sample.

This chain joins TRBV4-1 to TRBJ1-2, with an unclear D gene assignment. This receptor was identified in a man aged 40-49 years with glioma. The sample was PBMCs, taken from a glioma patient whose treatment included an IDH1 peptide vaccine. The DNA sequence is TGCGCCAGCAGCCAAGTTGATCTGGGGTTTTCTAACTATGGCTACACCTTC. This gives the protein CASSQVDLGFSNYGYTF.